Listed below are T cell receptor beta chains from one sample, sequenced in a study of T cells after yellow fever vaccination. TCRdb ran MiXCR on the 5' RACE reads and lists one entry per CDR3 protein. In the table there are a few hundred thousand distinct CDR3 sequences, under 3.5% of which are singletons. Specimen: CD4+ T cells sorted from PBMCs, collected 10 days after the yellow fever booster vaccination. These receptors all stem from a man aged 18 to 35 who received the YFV17D yellow fever vaccine. CDR3s include the opening cysteine and the closing phenylalanine or tryptophan. The D gene is left open where the match is weak. Clone size appears in some rows only: once, few, many, or a class for an expanded clone.

j_call	cdr3_length	v_call	clone_size	d_call	cdr3_aa	cdr3_nt
TRBJ2-4	14	TRBV4-2	few	NA	CASSQMGAKNIQYF	TGTGCCAGCAGCCAAATGGGGGCCAAAAACATTCAGTACTTC
TRBJ1-2	15	TRBV4-1	many	TRBD1	CASSLPGQGGGGYTF	TGCGCCAGCAGCCTACCGGGACAGGGGGGCGGTGGCTACACCTTC
TRBJ1-1	15	TRBV6-6	many	TRBD1	CASSYSPGDRTEAFF	TGTGCCAGCAGTTACTCGCCTGGGGACAGGACTGAAGCTTTCTTT
TRBJ1-5	14	TRBV19	NA	NA	CASSMGTRTGPQHF	TGTGCCAGTAGTATGGGGACCCGCACGGGGCCCCAGCATTTT
TRBJ1-4	16	TRBV15	NA	NA	CATSRDDSSTNEKLFF	TGTGCCACCAGCAGAGACGACAGCTCAACTAATGAAAAACTGTTTTTT
TRBJ2-3	14	TRBV5-4	many	NA	CASTGASSTDTQYF	TGTGCCAGCACGGGGGCCTCTAGCACAGATACGCAGTATTTT
TRBJ2-5	14	TRBV4-2	few	NA	CASSQSLYQETQYF	TGTGCCAGCAGCCAAAGCCTGTACCAAGAGACCCAGTACTTC
TRBJ1-4	16	TRBV5-5	few	NA	CASSQYGGGTNEKLFF	TGTGCCAGCAGCCAATACGGCGGGGGAACTAATGAAAAACTGTTTTTT
TRBJ2-4	16	TRBV4-3	NA	NA	CASSQDSLSLFGIQYF	TGCGCCAGCAGCCAAGATAGCCTTTCATTGTTTGGCATTCAGTACTTC
TRBJ1-5	13	TRBV28	many	NA	CASSLSRYQPQHF	TGTGCCAGCAGTTTATCGAGGTATCAGCCCCAGCATTTT
TRBJ2-4	15	TRBV7-2	many	NA	CASSAGRVAKNIQYF	TGTGCCAGCAGCGCGGGTCGTGTAGCCAAAAACATTCAGTACTTC
TRBJ2-3	17	TRBV29-1	few	TRBD1	CSVEDRQGSWAADTQYF	TGCAGCGTTGAAGATAGACAGGGCAGCTGGGCCGCAGATACGCAGTATTTT
TRBJ2-6	17	TRBV3-1	NA	NA	CASSTGPVGTGANVLTF	TGTGCCAGCAGCACAGGCCCAGTGGGGACTGGGGCCAACGTCCTGACTTTC
TRBJ2-1	12	TRBV20-1	many	NA	CSAPTRYNEQFF	TGCAGTGCTCCCACACGGTACAATGAGCAGTTCTTC
TRBJ2-5	17	TRBV28	NA	NA	CASSSPPSGLRQETQYF	TGTGCCAGCAGTTCCCCTCCCTCAGGGCTACGTCAAGAGACCCAGTACTTC
TRBJ1-5	14	TRBV20-1	NA	NA	CSASTSTGHQPQHF	TGCAGTGCCAGTACTTCGACAGGTCATCAGCCCCAGCATTTT
TRBJ1-2	13	TRBV29-1	NA	NA	CSVEGREVRGYTF	TGCAGCGTTGAAGGCAGGGAGGTTCGTGGCTACACCTTC
TRBJ2-4	18	TRBV4-2	many	TRBD2	CASSQEGGGSRAKNIQYF	TGTGCCAGCAGCCAAGAAGGCGGGGGGAGCCGAGCCAAAAACATTCAGTACTTC
TRBJ2-3	15	TRBV20-1	many	NA	CSASNRLASTDTQYF	TGCAGTGCTAGTAACAGGCTAGCGAGTACAGATACGCAGTATTTT
TRBJ1-5	11	TRBV28	many	NA	CASRDTGPQHF	TGTGCCAGCAGGGACACCGGGCCCCAGCATTTT
TRBJ1-2	13	TRBV7-9	many	NA	CASSLAGDDGYTF	TGTGCCAGCAGCTTAGCGGGGGACGATGGCTACACCTTC
TRBJ2-3	16	TRBV24-1	many	TRBD2	CATSDLGLAGADTQYF	TGTGCCACCAGTGATTTGGGACTAGCGGGGGCGGATACGCAGTATTTT
TRBJ1-2	15	TRBV2	few	NA	CASSEGGGRGYGYTF	TGTGCCAGCAGTGAAGGAGGGGGACGGGGCTATGGCTACACCTTC
TRBJ2-7	14	TRBV3-1	NA	NA	CASSQERGGYEQYF	TGTGCCAGCAGCCAAGAACGGGGCGGATACGAGCAGTACTTC
TRBJ2-3	17	TRBV29-1	few	TRBD2	CSVEDWTSGGTTDTQYF	TGCAGCGTTGAAGATTGGACTAGCGGGGGAACCACAGATACGCAGTATTTT
TRBJ1-5	14	TRBV20-1	many	NA	CSALRTGRNQPQHF	TGCAGTGCCCTCAGGACGGGGAGGAATCAGCCCCAGCATTTT
TRBJ2-7	13	TRBV5-1	many	NA	CASSLSRSYEQYF	TGCGCCAGCAGCTTGTCACGTTCGTACGAGCAGTACTTC
TRBJ2-3	15	TRBV5-1	many	NA	CASSLGLRSTDTQYF	TGCGCCAGCAGCTTGGGACTACGGAGCACAGATACGCAGTATTTT
TRBJ1-1	12	TRBV29-1	many	NA	CSVGDLDLEAFF	TGCAGCGTTGGGGACCTCGACTTGGAAGCTTTCTTT
TRBJ2-3	15	TRBV5-1	many	NA	CASSLDVDVTDTQYF	TGCGCCAGCAGCTTGGATGTAGACGTCACAGATACGCAGTATTTT
TRBJ2-7	19	TRBV3-1	few	TRBD1	CASSQEFPSGTARIWEQYF	TGTGCCAGCAGCCAAGAATTCCCATCTGGGACAGCTAGGATTTGGGAGCAGTACTTC
TRBJ2-5	16	TRBV15	NA	TRBD1	CATSSPGQGAGETQYF	TGTGCCACCAGCTCACCAGGACAGGGGGCGGGAGAGACCCAGTACTTC
TRBJ2-7	14	TRBV7-2	few	TRBD1	CASSSGQGTYEQYF	TGTGCCAGCAGCTCGGGACAGGGGACCTACGAGCAGTACTTC
TRBJ1-2	14	TRBV5-1	NA	NA	CASSLPGTGRGYTF	TGCGCCAGCAGCTTGCCGGGGACTGGGAGAGGCTACACCTTC
TRBJ1-1	15	TRBV4-3	many	TRBD1	CASSAHRGRNTEAFF	TGCGCCAGCAGCGCACACAGGGGCCGGAACACTGAAGCTTTCTTT
TRBJ1-4	15	TRBV11-2	few	NA	CASSLGTVTNEKLFF	TGTGCCAGCAGCTTAGGGACAGTCACTAATGAAAAACTGTTTTTT
TRBJ2-7	13	TRBV19	NA	TRBD1	CASSIGQGYEQYF	TGTGCCAGTAGTATTGGACAGGGGTACGAGCAGTACTTC
TRBJ2-4	16	TRBV4-1	few	NA	CASSQDPGLEGNIQYF	TGCGCCAGCAGCCAAGATCCCGGGCTAGAGGGGAACATTCAGTACTTC
TRBJ2-2	19	TRBV27	NA	TRBD2	CASRPGLAGGVGYTGELFF	TGTGCCAGCAGGCCGGGACTAGCGGGGGGGGTTGGGTACACCGGGGAGCTGTTTTTT